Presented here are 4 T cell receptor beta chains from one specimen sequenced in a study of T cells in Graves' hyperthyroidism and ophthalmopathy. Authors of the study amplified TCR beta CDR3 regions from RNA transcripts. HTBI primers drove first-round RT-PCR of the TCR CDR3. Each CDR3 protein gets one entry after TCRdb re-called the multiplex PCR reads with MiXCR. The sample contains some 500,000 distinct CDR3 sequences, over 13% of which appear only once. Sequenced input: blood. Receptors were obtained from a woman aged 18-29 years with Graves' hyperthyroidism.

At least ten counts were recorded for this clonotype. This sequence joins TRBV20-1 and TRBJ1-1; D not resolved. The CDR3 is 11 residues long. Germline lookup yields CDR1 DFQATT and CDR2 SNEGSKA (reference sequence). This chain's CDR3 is CSGTGIAEAFF. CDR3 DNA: TGCAGCGGAACCGGTATCGCTGAAGCTTTCTTT.

The chain's CDR3 is CAISEIKSDPSQPQHF. The CDR3 bases are TGTGCCATCAGTGAGATAAAATCGGACCCCTCCCAGCCCCAGCATTTT. The chain combines TRBV10-3 with TRBJ1-5; D is unclear. The V end lost 2 bases, the J end lost 7 bases, and 18 bases lay between the germline ends. CDR1 and CDR2 (germline): ENHRY, SYGVKD. The CDR3 runs 16 residues.

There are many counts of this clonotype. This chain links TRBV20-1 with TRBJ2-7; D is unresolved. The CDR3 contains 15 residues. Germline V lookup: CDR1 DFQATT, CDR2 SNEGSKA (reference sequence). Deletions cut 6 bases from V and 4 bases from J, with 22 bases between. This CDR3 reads CSAPSPPANLYEQYV. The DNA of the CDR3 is TGCAGTGCCCCATCTCCTCCAGCGAACCTTTACGAGCAGTACGTC.

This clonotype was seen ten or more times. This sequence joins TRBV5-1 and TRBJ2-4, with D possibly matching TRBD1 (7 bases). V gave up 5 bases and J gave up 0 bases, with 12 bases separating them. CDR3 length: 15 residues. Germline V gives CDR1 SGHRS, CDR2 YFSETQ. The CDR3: CASSGGGIAKNIQYF. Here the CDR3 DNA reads TGCGCCAGCAGTGGAGGGGGCATAGCCAAAAACATTCAGTACTTC.